This TCR beta chain was profiled in a study of cytotoxic CD8 clonotypes in ibrutinib-treated CLL. Regarding the study as a whole: Baseline levels were approached again at progression, after clonality had risen at ibrutinib response.

Germline assignment: CDR1 SNHLY and CDR2 FYNNEI. The ends were cut back, 8 bases at V and 7 bases at J, with 12 bases in the middle. This CDR3 contains 11 residues. Roughly 2.2 micrograms of genomic DNA (from cryopreserved PBMCs) were used for TCR beta libraries. About this clone: Its target is not known.

The protocol was immunoSEQ multiplex PCR, while the TCRdb copy is restricted to in-frame clones and leaves out a portion. The sample records some 130,000 clones, around 85% being singletons. The sample in question was PBMCs, obtained after 24 months of ibrutinib treatment. This sequence was found in a human donor with chronic lymphocytic leukemia. The rearrangement uses TRBV2 and TRBJ2-7, with a tentative D call TRBD2 (6 bases). CDR3 loop: CASGGSGEQYF. As DNA, the CDR3 is TGTGCCAGCGGGGGGAGCGGGGAGCAGTACTTC.